The next 9 T cell receptor beta chains were all read from a single sample in a study of T cell repertoires in cytomegalovirus infection. TCRdb itself ran the reads through MiXCR, one entry per CDR3 protein. This table holds nearly 650,000 distinct CDR3 sequences, approximately 25% found once. The sample comprised CD8+ T cells from PBMCs. Receptors were obtained from a human donor in good health (CMV status not recorded). Some clones in this sample may be carry-over from other donors' samples.

The CDR3 protein is CASSPTLSVGYGYTF. CDR3 nucleotides: TGTGCCAGCAGTCCCACCCTTTCGGTTGGCTATGGCTACACCTTC. The rearrangement uses TRBV7-3 and TRBJ1-2; D gene uncertain. The germline CDR1 and CDR2 sequences are SGHTA and FQGTGA. Trimming shortened V by 6 bases and J by 4 bases, and 18 bases separated the two germline ends. This CDR3 is 15 amino acids long.

The chain employs TRBV25-1 and TRBJ1-1, with 9 bases lining up with TRBD1. The ends lost 1 base at V and 4 bases at J; junction bases unmatched: 4. The CDR3 length is 15 residues. Germline CDR1 is MGHDK and CDR2 is SYGVNS. This CDR3 is CASSESETGGTEAFF. CDR3 DNA: TGTGCCAGCAGTGAATCGGAGACAGGGGGCACTGAAGCTTTCTTT.

Worth noting for this clonotype: A much bigger clone sits one base away, suggesting this may be a read error. The V and J genes are TRBV12-3 or TRBV12-4 and TRBJ1-5, with D maybe TRBD1 (6 bases). The length of the CDR3 is 17 residues. DNA for the CDR3: TGTACCAGCAGCCTCACTACAGGGCCTACTAGCAATCAGCCCCAGCATTTT. Residues: CTSSLTTGPTSNQPQHF.

On this clonotype itself: An end of the junction differs from the germline gene, which may be a read error. V and J are TRBV7-3 and TRBJ1-2; 12 nucleotides match TRBD1. CDR3 length: 17 amino acids. Germline lookup yields CDR1 SGHTA and CDR2 FQGTGA. The CDR3 DNA follows: TGTGCCAACAGCAAAGGGACAGGGGGCCTAAGTAACTATGGCTACACCTTC. Its translation: CANSKGTGGLSNYGYTF.

This chain uses TRBV15 with TRBJ1-5; D is ambiguous. The CDR3 is made up of 14 amino acids. Germline V gives CDR1 LNHNV, CDR2 YYDKDF (reference sequence). V shed 1 base and J shed 3 bases, with 7 bases lying between them. CDR3 residues: CATSRAGYNQPQHF. CDR3 bases: TGTGCCACCAGCAGAGCGGGCTACAATCAGCCCCAGCATTTT.

Only one count was recorded for this clonotype. V usage is TRBV14 and J usage is TRBJ2-7, with 8 nucleotides matching TRBD1. CDR3 length: 15 residues. Germline V gene lookup returns CDR1 SGHDN and CDR2 FVKESK. The ends lost 4 bases at V and 1 base at J; junction bases unmatched: 6. CDR3 coding DNA: TGTGCCAGCAGCCGTAGGACAGGGTATTCCTACGAGCAGTACGTC. It specifies CASSRRTGYSYEQYV.

This clonotype was observed at least ten times. This chain links TRBV6-6 with TRBJ1-1; D is possibly TRBD1 (5 bases). V lost 0 bases and J lost 7, with 9 bases in between. Germline V gene data show CDR1 as MNHNY and CDR2 as SVGAGI (reference sequence). The CDR3 loop spans 13 amino acids. CDR3 protein: CASSYSGVIEAFF. CDR3 nucleotides: TGTGCCAGCAGTTACTCAGGGGTCATTGAAGCTTTCTTT.

This clonotype has a handful of counts. V usage is TRBV29-1 and J usage is TRBJ2-2; TRBD1 agrees at 9 bases. The V segment lost 5 bases and the J segment 4 bases; nucleotides outside the gene matches: 5. Germline CDR1 SQVTM, CDR2 ANQGSEA. CDR3 size: 14 residues. The CDR3 spells CSVHGQGSTGELFF. CDR3 DNA: TGCAGCGTTCATGGACAGGGGAGCACCGGGGAGCTGTTTTTT.

Details on this clonotype: A much larger clone sits a single nucleotide away, making a read error possible. The chain employs TRBV7-6 and TRBJ1-6, with D possibly being TRBD1 (5 bases). Looked up from germline, CDR1 is SGHVS and CDR2 is FNYEAQ. There are 15 residues in the CDR3. CDR3 sequence: CASSSGGVWSSSLHF. In nucleotides, the CDR3 is TGTGCCAGCAGCTCCGGGGGGGTTTGGAGTTCATCCCTCCACTTT.